Below are 12 T cell receptor beta chains sequenced from a single sample in a study of Graves' ophthalmopathy and Graves' hyperthyroidism. Investigators amplified TCR beta CDR3 regions from RNA transcripts. Second-round multiplex PCR came after a first-round RT-PCR that employed HTBI primers. TCRdb ran MiXCR on the multiplex PCR reads and lists one entry per CDR3 protein. The data show hundreds of thousands of distinct CDR3 sequences, about a fifth seen once. Sequencing was done on a sample of peripheral blood. These receptors all come from a woman aged 18-30 years with stable Graves' hyperthyroidism. Some clones in this sample may be carry-over from other donors' samples.

A word on this clonotype: An end of the junction does not agree with germline; a read error may underlie this. The gene calls are TRBV20-1 and TRBJ2-6; 9 bases are shared with TRBD2. Germline values: CDR1 DFQATT, CDR2 SNEGSKA (reference sequence). The CDR3 loop spans 17 amino acids. The CDR3 nucleotides are TGCAGTGCTAGAAATAGCGGGAGTTTCTCTCGGGCCAACGTCCTGACTTTC. Translation gives CSARNSGSFSRANVLTF.

This clonotype was picked up many times. The J gene is TRBJ2-7, the V gene TRBV10-3; 9 positions match TRBD1. The CDR3 spans 16 residues. The V and J ends lost 0 bases and 3 bases, in that order; junction bases with no gene match: 6. Germline values: CDR1 ENHRY, CDR2 SYGVKD. In DNA form, the CDR3 reads TGTGCCATCAGTGAGTCTATTCGGGACAGGGACTACGAGCAGTACTTC. Its protein is CAISESIRDRDYEQYF.

There are many counts of this clonotype. The chain uses TRBV6-5 and TRBJ1-1; 12 nucleotides align to TRBD1. V shed 4 bases and J 6 bases; nucleotides not matched to a gene: 12. The germline V gene has CDR1 MNHEY and CDR2 SVGAGI. The CDR3 loop spans 17 amino acids. CDR3 loop: CASSSPGQGAGVAEAFF. The CDR3 bases are TGTGCCAGCAGTTCCCCGGGACAGGGGGCCGGGGTAGCTGAAGCTTTCTTT.

The sample holds a few counts of this clonotype. The V call is TRBV18, the J call TRBJ1-2; D is possibly TRBD1 (5 bases). Trimming took 3 bases from V and 4 from J, leaving 18 bases between them. The CDR3 runs 16 residues. Germline V gene sequence: CDR1 KGHSH, CDR2 LQKENI. CDR3 coding DNA: TGTGCCAGCTCACCCCCGGGGGGGGGAGCATCCTATGGCTACACCTTC. Protein product: CASSPPGGGASYGYTF.

A few counts support this clonotype. V gene TRBV6-1 combines with J gene TRBJ1-4; D may be TRBD1 (6 bases). V was clipped by 7 bases and J by 3 bases, with 15 bases between them. Germline V gene lookup returns CDR1 MNHNS and CDR2 SASEGT. This CDR3 spans 15 amino acids. The chain's CDR3 is CASTDTGSANEKLFF. Here the CDR3 DNA reads TGTGCCAGCACGGATACAGGGTCGGCTAATGAAAAACTGTTTTTT.

This clonotype was detected many times. CDR3 region: CASSEEIGVGNQPQHF. In DNA, the CDR3 is TGTGCCAGCAGTGAAGAGATAGGGGTAGGCAATCAGCCCCAGCATTTT. The V and J genes are TRBV6-1 and TRBJ1-5; TRBD1 is a possible D gene (5 bases). The germline CDR1 and CDR2 sequences are MNHNS and SASEGT. V was clipped by 1 base and J by 2 bases, with 12 bases between them. The CDR3 extends over 16 amino acids.

The chain recombines TRBV6-2 or TRBV6-3 with TRBJ1-1; unclear D gene. In germline, CDR1 is MNHEY, CDR2 SVGEGT. CDR3 size: 12 residues. V gave up 6 bases and J gave up 7 bases, with 12 bases separating them. The CDR3 DNA follows: TGTGCCAGCAGCCGTATCCGTTATGAAGCTTTCTTT. Its translation is CASSRIRYEAFF.

This clonotype was seen at least ten times. This chain connects TRBV6-2 or TRBV6-3 to TRBJ1-1; 9 bases fit TRBD1. This CDR3 comprises 16 residues. With 3 bases clipped from V and 3 bases from J, the junction kept 8 bases outside the gene matches. Germline V gene sequence: CDR1 MNHEY, CDR2 SVGEGT. CDR3 amino acids: CASSYPGQGIDTEAFF. The CDR3 nucleotides are TGTGCCAGCAGTTATCCCGGACAGGGGATCGACACTGAAGCTTTCTTT.

This clonotype was seen many times. The genes are TRBV27 and TRBJ2-7; D unclear. Deletions cut 0 bases from V and 1 base from J, with 13 bases between. Germline V gene data show CDR1 as MNHEY and CDR2 as SMNVEV (reference sequence). CDR3 length: 16 amino acids. Here the CDR3 DNA reads TGTGCCAGCAGTTTATCTTCCGGACGGTCTTCCTACGAGCAGTACTTC. Its translation is CASSLSSGRSSYEQYF.

This clonotype appeared a few times. This sequence joins TRBV28 and TRBJ1-5, with 10 bases fitting TRBD1. V was clipped by 4 bases and J by 2 bases; unmatched bases: 14. This CDR3 has 19 residues. The V gene's germline CDR1 is MDHEN and CDR2 SYDVKM. The chain's CDR3 is CASSSRWTGGVGGNQPQHF. CDR3 DNA sequence: TGTGCCAGCAGTTCACGTTGGACAGGGGGAGTAGGTGGCAATCAGCCCCAGCATTTT.

This clonotype was found a few times. The V and J genes are TRBV29-1 and TRBJ2-5, with TRBD2 as a possible D gene (6 bases). Germline V gives CDR1 SQVTM, CDR2 ANQGSEA. The V end was cut by 4 bases, the J end by 5 bases, with 8 bases between. The CDR3 is made up of 11 amino acids. The CDR3: CSVVEGETQYF. DNA for the CDR3: TGCAGCGTTGTGGAGGGCGAGACCCAGTACTTC.

Ten or more counts support this clonotype. V and J are TRBV10-3 and TRBJ1-5; no firm D call. The CDR3 has 13 residues. CDR1 is ENHRY, CDR2 SYGVKD, per germline. V lost 0 bases and J 6 bases, leaving 6 bases between the germline ends. CDR3 loop: CAISESTGQPQHF. For the CDR3, the DNA is TGTGCCATCAGTGAGTCTACGGGTCAGCCCCAGCATTTT.